This T cell receptor beta chain stems from a study of T-cell reconstitution after alpha-beta-depleted transplantation in children. Library preparation (for TCRbeta) was performed with unique molecular identifiers. One entry per CDR3 protein, called by TCRdb with MiXCR from the PCR reads. The sample holds just under 250,000 distinct CDR3 sequences, under 30% seen once. The CDR3 runs to 14 residues. CDR1 and CDR2 from the germline V gene are SGHNT and YENEEA. Between the trimmed V and J ends, which lost 4 bases and 2 bases, there was a span of 11 bases. This clonotype was counted many times. The TCR was taken from a girl aged 2 to 9 with Fanconi anemia, due to receive a stem cell transplant. The chain is built from TRBV11-3 and TRBJ1-1, with D possibly being TRBD1 (6 bases). The input for sequencing was PBMCs, taken before TCRalphabeta/CD19-depleted stem cell transplant. This CDR3 is CASSSLQGNTEAFF. The CDR3 region has the DNA TGTGCCAGCAGCTCCCTACAGGGTAACACTGAAGCTTTCTTT.